This paragraph covers one T cell receptor beta chain sequence. This entry belongs to a study of control samples from healthy donors and cancer patients. V was clipped by 0 bases and J by 6 bases, with 14 bases between them. This CDR3 has 16 amino acids. The germline V gene has CDR1 KGHDR and CDR2 SFDVKD. Only in-frame clones appear in the TCRdb table, and some are missing; sequencing was by immunoSEQ multiplex PCR. In the table there are roughly 34,000 clones, about 85% of which are singletons. The sequenced material came from PBMCs. The clonotype originates from a woman aged 40 to 49 with lung cancer. The chain has TRBV24-1 and TRBJ2-1, with a possible D match to TRBD2 (6 bases). CDR3 in amino acids: CATSDLRGAPANEQFF. CDR3 coding DNA: TGTGCCACCAGTGATTTGCGCGGGGCCCCCGCCAATGAGCAGTTCTTC.